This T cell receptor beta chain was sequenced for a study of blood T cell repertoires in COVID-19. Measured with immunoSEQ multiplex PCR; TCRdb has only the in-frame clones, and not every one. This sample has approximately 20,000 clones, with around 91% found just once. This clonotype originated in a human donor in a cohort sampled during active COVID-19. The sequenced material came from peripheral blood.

CDR3 protein: CASSDRGAEKLFF. The CDR3 DNA is TGTGCCAGTAGTGACAGGGGGGCTGAAAAACTGTTTTTT. The chain recombines TRBV19 with TRBJ1-4, with 9 nucleotides matching TRBD1. Germline loops: CDR1 LNHDA, CDR2 SQIVND (reference sequence). Trimming took 5 bases from V and 7 from J; bases not matched to a gene: 2. The CDR3 consists of 13 residues.